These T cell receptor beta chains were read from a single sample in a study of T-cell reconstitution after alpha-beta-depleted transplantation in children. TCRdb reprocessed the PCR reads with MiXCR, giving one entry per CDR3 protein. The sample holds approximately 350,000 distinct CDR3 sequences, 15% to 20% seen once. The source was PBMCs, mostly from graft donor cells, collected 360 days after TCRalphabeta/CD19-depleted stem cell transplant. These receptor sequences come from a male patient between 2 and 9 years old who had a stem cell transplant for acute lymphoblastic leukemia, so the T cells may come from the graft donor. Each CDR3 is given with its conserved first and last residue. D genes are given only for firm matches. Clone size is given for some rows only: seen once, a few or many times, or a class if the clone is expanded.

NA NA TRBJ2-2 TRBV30 TGTGCCTGGAGGCCCAGGGTCCACGGGGAGCTGTTTTTT CAWRPRVHGELFF
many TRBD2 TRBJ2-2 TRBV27 TGTGCCAGCAGTAGACTAGCGGGAGGGCCGGGCACCGGGGAGCTGTTTTTT CASSRLAGGPGTGELFF
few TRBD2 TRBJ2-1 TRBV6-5 TGTGCCAGCACCTGGGGACTAGCGGGTTACAATGAGCAGTTCTTC CASTWGLAGYNEQFF
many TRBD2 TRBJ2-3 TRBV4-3 TGCGCCAGCAGCCCAACTTCAGGAGGGGCGGGGGGAGATACGCAGTATTTT CASSPTSGGAGGDTQYF
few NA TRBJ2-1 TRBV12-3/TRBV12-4 TGTGCCAGCAGTCCCACCGGGGTATGGCGTTACAATGAGCAGTTCTTC CASSPTGVWRYNEQFF
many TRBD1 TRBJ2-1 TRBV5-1 TGCGCCAGCAGCTCCCGGGACAGCTACAATGAGCAGTTCTTC CASSSRDSYNEQFF
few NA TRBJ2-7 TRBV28 TGTGCCAGCAGTTCTCGCCTATTGTCCTACGAGCAGTACTTC CASSSRLLSYEQYF
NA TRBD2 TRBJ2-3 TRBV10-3 TGTGCCATCGGGACTAGCGGGAGCACAGATACGCAGTATTTT CAIGTSGSTDTQYF
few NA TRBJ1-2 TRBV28 TGTGCCAGCAGTTTCGGCTCTCGGATGCGCGGCTACACCTTC CASSFGSRMRGYTF
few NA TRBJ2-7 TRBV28 TGTGCCAGCAGTTCAACGATGACTCTAGCTGGTTTC CASSSTMTLAGF
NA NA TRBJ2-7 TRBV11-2 TGTGCCAGCAGCTTGTTAGGCGCCTGGGGGAGCGGGTGGCGGGACGAGCAGTACTTC CASSLLGAWGSGWRDEQYF
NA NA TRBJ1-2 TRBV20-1 TGCAGTTCTCCCGTGGAGGGCGGTGGTATAGGCTATGGCTACACCTTC CSSPVEGGGIGYGYTF
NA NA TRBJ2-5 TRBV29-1 TGCAGCGTGACTCCTCCCGGCCAAGAGACCCAGTACTTC CSVTPPGQETQYF
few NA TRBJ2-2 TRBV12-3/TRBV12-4 TGTGCCAGCAGTTTTACGTTGAACACCGGGGAGCTGTTTTTT CASSFTLNTGELFF
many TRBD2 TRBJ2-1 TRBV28 TGTGCCAGCAGTTTGGGATGGGGTAGGTGGACTAGCGGGGTAAATGAGCAGTTCTTC CASSLGWGRWTSGVNEQFF
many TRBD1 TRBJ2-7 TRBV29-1 TGCAGCGTTGTGGGGACAGGGTCCTACGAGCAGTACTTC CSVVGTGSYEQYF
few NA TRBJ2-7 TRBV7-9 TGTGCCAGCACCGACCAGGGCGGGGTATGGTACTTC CASTDQGGVWYF
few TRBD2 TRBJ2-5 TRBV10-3 TGTGCCATCAGTGGGCCTAGCGGGCAAATTCAGGGCCAAGAGACCCAGTACTTC CAISGPSGQIQGQETQYF
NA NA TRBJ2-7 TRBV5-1 TGCGCCAGCAGCTTGGCCGTGGGTACCTACGAGCAGTACTTC CASSLAVGTYEQYF
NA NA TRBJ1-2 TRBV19 TGTGCCAGTAGTACAGGTGCCTCTTTCTATGGCTACACCTTC CASSTGASFYGYTF
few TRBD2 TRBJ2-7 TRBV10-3 TGTGCCATCACTAGCGGGGACCCCTACGAGCAGTACTTC CAITSGDPYEQYF
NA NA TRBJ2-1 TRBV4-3 TGCGCCAGCAGCCAAGGGGGGGTCATAGTTAATGAGCAGTTCTTC CASSQGGVIVNEQFF
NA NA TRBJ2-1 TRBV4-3 TGCGCCAGCAGCCAAGTTCTCCGCAATGAGCAGTTCTTC CASSQVLRNEQFF
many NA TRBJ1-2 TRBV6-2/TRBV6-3 TGTGCCAGCAGTTCTACCGGGACGGGATATGGCTACACCTTC CASSSTGTGYGYTF
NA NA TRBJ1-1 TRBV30 TGTGCCTGGAGTTTGTTTGGGAACACTGAAGCTTTCTTT CAWSLFGNTEAFF
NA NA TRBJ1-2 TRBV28 TGTGCCAGCAGTTATGGCTATGGCTACACCTTC CASSYGYGYTF
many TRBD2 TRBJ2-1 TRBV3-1 TGTGCCAGCAGCCAATCGGCCGGGAGGGTTTACAATGAGCAGTTCTTC CASSQSAGRVYNEQFF
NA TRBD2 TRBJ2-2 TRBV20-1 TGCAGTGCTCCCATGACTAGCGGGACTGTTAGCGGGGAGCTGTTTTTT CSAPMTSGTVSGELFF
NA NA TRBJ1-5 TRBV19 TGTGCCAGTAGTACCGTCCAGCATAGCAATCAGCCCCAGCATTTT CASSTVQHSNQPQHF
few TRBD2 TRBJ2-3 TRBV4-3 TGCGCCAGCAGCCAAGCCCTACTAGCGGGAGTGGGAGATACGCAGTATTTT CASSQALLAGVGDTQYF
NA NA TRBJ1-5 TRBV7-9 TGTGCCAGCAGCTTAGCCCCCAATCAGCCCCAGCATTTT CASSLAPNQPQHF
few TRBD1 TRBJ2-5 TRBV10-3 TGTGCCATCAGCGTCCGGGACAGGGTAGGAGCGACCCAGTACTTC CAISVRDRVGATQYF
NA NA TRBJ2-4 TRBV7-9 TGTGCCAGCAGCCCTCGACGACGGAGCTTCGAATACATTCAGTACTTC CASSPRRRSFEYIQYF
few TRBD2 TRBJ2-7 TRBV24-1 TGTGCCACCAGTCGGGGGGTATTTGCCTACGAGCAGTACTTC CATSRGVFAYEQYF
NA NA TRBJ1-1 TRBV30 TGTGCCTTCTCCGCGACAGGACTTGAAGCTTTCTTT CAFSATGLEAFF
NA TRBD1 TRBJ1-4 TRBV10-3 TGTGCCATCGCTGACGGACAGGCTGGGGAAACTAATGAAAAACTGTTTTTT CAIADGQAGETNEKLFF
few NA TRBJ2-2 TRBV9 TGTGCCAGCAGCTTAACTCCGGGGGTGGCCGGGGAGCTGTTTTTT CASSLTPGVAGELFF
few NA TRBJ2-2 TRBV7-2 TGTGCCAGCAGCTTAGACGGCGGGGAGCTGTTTTTT CASSLDGGELFF
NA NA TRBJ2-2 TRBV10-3 TGTGCCATCGGGGATATCCAAGGGGAGCTGTTTTTT CAIGDIQGELFF
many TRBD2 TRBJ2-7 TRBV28 TGTGCCAGCAGTTCCTTAATGACTAGCGGCTACGAGCAGTACTTC CASSSLMTSGYEQYF
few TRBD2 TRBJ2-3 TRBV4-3 TGCGCCAGCAGCCCTTTCGTTGGTAGCGGGGGAGATACGCAGTATTTT CASSPFVGSGGDTQYF
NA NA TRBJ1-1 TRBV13 TGTGCCAGCAGCCAGAATAGGGGGAGGACTGAAGCTTTCTTT CASSQNRGRTEAFF
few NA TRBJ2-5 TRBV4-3 TGCGCCAGCAGCCAAGAGGACTACCCTCAGGAGACCCAGTACTTC CASSQEDYPQETQYF
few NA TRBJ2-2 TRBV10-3 TGTGCCTCACAGGGTGCGAACACCGGGGAGCTGTTTTTT CASQGANTGELFF